These 20 T cell receptor beta chains share one sample of origin, sequenced in a study of human T cells and chemical hapten exposure. Each CDR3 protein gets one entry after TCRdb re-called the RACE reads with MiXCR. Of about 120,000 distinct CDR3 sequences listed, about an eighth were seen once; the top ten hold 1.4%. This sample's time point: patch test 1, 2 weeks after DPC sensitization. Treatment here: therapeutic diphenylcyclopropenone sensitization with weekly scalp DPC. This material consisted of whole blood, taken in connection with sensitization to the hapten diphenylcyclopropenone (DPC). Receptors originate from a woman between 50 and 59 years old with alopecia areata. Some clones in this sample may be carry-over from other donors' samples.

This chain uses TRBV15 with TRBJ2-5; D tentatively fits TRBD1 or TRBD2 (5 bases each). In germline, CDR1 is LNHNV, CDR2 YYDKDF (reference sequence). V was trimmed by 7 bases and J by 3 bases, leaving 9 bases between them. The CDR3 contains 12 residues. CDR3 amino acids: CATTRGEETQYF. The CDR3 DNA is TGTGCCACCACGAGGGGCGAAGAGACCCAGTACTTC. Variable domain in full (rest from reference TRBV15 and TRBJ2-5): DAMVIQNPRYQVTQFGKPVTLSCSQTLNHNVMYWYQQKSSQAPKLLFHYYDKDFNNEADTPDNFQSRRPNTSFCFLDIRSPGLGDTAMYLCATTRGEETQYFGPGTRLLVL.

Many counts were recorded for this clonotype. The chain combines TRBV20-1 with TRBJ2-3; 12 nucleotides agree with TRBD2. CDR1 is DFQATT, CDR2 SNEGSKA, per germline (reference sequence). The length of the CDR3 is 14 residues. V dropped 6 bases and J dropped 4; count of bases not matched to a gene: 5. The CDR3 reads CSAASGGASDTQYF. The CDR3, as DNA: TGCAGTGCCGCTAGCGGGGGGGCCTCAGATACGCAGTATTTT.

The chain links TRBV5-5 to TRBJ2-2; tentative D call: TRBD1 (5 bases). The V end was cut by 5 bases, the J end by 7 bases, with 9 bases between. Germline V gene data show CDR1 as SGHKS and CDR2 as YYEKEE (reference sequence). This CDR3 is 12 amino acids long. CDR3 in DNA: TGTGCCAGCAGACATCAGGGCGGGGAGCTGTTTTTT. Protein sequence: CASRHQGGELFF.

In this sample, this clonotype turned up many times. This chain uses TRBV5-1 with TRBJ2-3, with 7 bases identical to TRBD2. With V trimmed by 4 bases and J by 2 bases, 4 bases remained unmatched. CDR1 and CDR2 (germline): SGHRS, YFSETQ. The CDR3 covers 14 residues. The CDR3 here is CASSLLADTDTQYF. CDR3 sequence (DNA): TGCGCCAGCAGCCTCCTAGCGGACACAGATACGCAGTATTTT. The complete variable domain, with remaining parts taken from reference TRBV5-1 and TRBJ2-3, reads KAGVTQTPRYLIKTRGQQVTLSCSPISGHRSVSWYQQTPGQGLQFLFEYFSETQRNKGNFPGRFSGRQFSNSRSEMNVSTLELGDSALYLCASSLLADTDTQYFGPGTRLTVL.

The table lists this clonotype with many counts. This chain links TRBV6-2 or TRBV6-3 with TRBJ1-6, with D hard to call. The germline V gene has CDR1 MNHEY and CDR2 SVGEGT. The V and J ends lost 6 bases and 7 bases respectively, with 4 bases between them. This CDR3 has 11 residues. The CDR3 region has the DNA TGTGCCAGCAGCACAAATTCACCCCTCCACTTT. This translates into CASSTNSPLHF.

The sample holds a few counts of this clonotype. Written as DNA, the CDR3 is TGTGCCAGCAGTGAATCCCTGGGGAGGGAGACCCAGTACTTC. As protein: CASSESLGRETQYF. V usage is TRBV6-1 and J usage is TRBJ2-5; D possibly corresponds to TRBD2 (6 bases). The CDR3 sequence is 14 residues long. Trimming took off 2 bases at V and 5 bases at J, with 12 bases between the two ends. Germline loops: CDR1 MNHNS, CDR2 SASEGT.

This clonotype showed up just a few times. The genes are TRBV24-1 and TRBJ1-1; D not resolved. CDR3 length: 13 amino acids. The germline V gene has CDR1 KGHDR and CDR2 SFDVKD. Deletions cut 5 bases from V and 1 base from J, with 7 bases between. Here the CDR3 DNA reads TGTGCCACCAGTGCCCCAGGGAACACTGAAGCTTTCTTT. It encodes CATSAPGNTEAFF.

This clonotype was recorded many times. The rearrangement links TRBV6-2 or TRBV6-3 to TRBJ2-4, with D perhaps matching TRBD1 (6 bases). Per the germline V gene, CDR1 is MNHEY and CDR2 is SVGEGT. CDR3 size: 17 residues. The V end lost 4 bases, the J end lost 3 bases, and 19 bases lay between the germline ends. This CDR3 reads CASSFIGQFGDKNIQYF. The CDR3 DNA sequence: TGTGCCAGCAGTTTTATCGGACAGTTTGGGGACAAAAACATTCAGTACTTC.

The table lists this clonotype with many counts. The chain links TRBV4-1 to TRBJ2-1; 10 bases fit TRBD2. The V gene end was trimmed by 0 bases and the J gene end by 6 bases; junction bases not matched to a gene: 11. The CDR3 extends over 18 amino acids. Germline V gene sequence: CDR1 MGHRA, CDR2 YSYEKL. The CDR3 DNA reads as TGCGCCAGCAGCCAAGATCGACTAGCGGGTCTCAGACTCAATGAGCAGTTCTTC. Translation gives CASSQDRLAGLRLNEQFF.

The chain recombines TRBV5-1 with TRBJ2-5; 7 bases align to TRBD1. The CDR3 sequence is 14 residues long. V lost 0 bases, J lost 5 bases, and 4 bases stayed unmatched. The germline V gene encodes CDR1 SGHRS and CDR2 YFSETQ. The CDR3 nucleotides read TGCGCCAGCAGCTTGGACAGGGGAGCTGAGACCCAGTACTTC. Translated, it gives CASSLDRGAETQYF.

The chain recombines TRBV5-6 with TRBJ1-1; no reliable D call. Germline assignment: CDR1 SGHDT and CDR2 YYEEEE. The CDR3 sequence is 15 residues long. V was clipped by 1 base and J by 1 base, with 11 bases between them. CDR3 protein: CASSLPRVTNTEAFF. For the CDR3, the DNA is TGTGCCAGCAGCTTGCCCCGGGTAACGAACACTGAAGCTTTCTTT.

This clonotype appeared many times. The chain is built from TRBV6-5 and TRBJ2-6; D may be TRBD1 or TRBD2 (5 bases each). Germline CDR1 is MNHEY and CDR2 is SVGAGI. This CDR3 has 17 amino acids. The V end was cut by 6 bases, the J end by 1 base, with 16 bases between. CDR3 in amino acids: CASSSNGAQSGANVLTF. CDR3 nucleotides: TGTGCCAGCAGCTCCAACGGGGCTCAATCTGGGGCCAACGTCCTGACTTTC.

This clonotype has just a few counts. V gene TRBV7-6 combines with J gene TRBJ1-1; D gene ambiguous. This CDR3 has 10 amino acids. CDR1 and CDR2 (germline): SGHVS, FNYEAQ. The CDR3 DNA reads TGTCTTTGTTTGAACACTGAAGCTTTCTTT. This translates into CLCLNTEAFF.

This clonotype was seen many times. The gene calls are TRBV6-2 or TRBV6-3 and TRBJ2-7; the match to TRBD1 covers 7 bases. The germline V gene has CDR1 MNHEY and CDR2 SVGEGT. V was pared by 8 bases and J by 6 bases, with 4 bases of the junction left unmatched. The CDR3 consists of 11 residues. In DNA, the CDR3 is TGTGCCAGCGAAACAGGGGCCGAGCAGTACTTC. Translated: CASETGAEQYF.

This clonotype was detected ten times or more. The chain uses TRBV10-1 and TRBJ2-3; D is possibly TRBD2 (5 bases). From germline, CDR1 is WNHNN and CDR2 SYGVQD (reference sequence). CDR3 length: 14 amino acids. The V gene lost 2 bases and the J gene lost 6 bases, with 12 bases spanning the gap. Written as DNA, the CDR3 is TGCGCCAGCAGTGAGGTGCTAGCAGCGGATACGCAGTATTTT. The encoded protein is CASSEVLAADTQYF.

The V call is TRBV2, the J call TRBJ2-7, with 9 nucleotides matching TRBD2. Germline V gene sequence: CDR1 SNHLY, CDR2 FYNNEI. With V trimmed by 7 bases and J by 1 base, 17 bases remained unmatched. The CDR3 has 18 amino acids. The CDR3 sequence is CASKDAPTASGESYEQYF. CDR3 in DNA: TGTGCCAGCAAGGATGCCCCGACAGCTAGCGGGGAGTCCTACGAGCAGTACTTC.

This clonotype has ten or more counts. The rearrangement uses TRBV24-1 and TRBJ2-1; possibly TRBD2 for D (6 bases). This CDR3 region has 15 residues. Germline assignment: CDR1 KGHDR and CDR2 SFDVKD. The V end lost 7 bases, the J end lost 7 bases, and 19 bases lay between the germline ends. The DNA of the CDR3 is TGTGCCACCAGCCCCCCTGGTCGGGGGTCGAATGAGCAGTTCTTC. It codes for CATSPPGRGSNEQFF.

CDR3 amino acids: CASSRDSSPQETQYF. The CDR3 nucleotides read TGTGCCAGCTCACGGGACTCCTCACCTCAAGAGACCCAGTACTTC. V usage is TRBV18 and J usage is TRBJ2-5, with D possibly being TRBD2 (6 bases). Trimming took off 4 bases at V and 2 bases at J, with 14 bases between the two ends. The CDR3 contains 15 residues. Germline loops: CDR1 KGHSH, CDR2 LQKENI.

The rearrangement links TRBV6-2 or TRBV6-3 to TRBJ1-2; no clear D gene. Germline V lookup: CDR1 MNHEY, CDR2 SVGEGT. CDR3 size: 12 residues. The V and J ends lost 6 bases and 4 bases respectively, with 9 bases between them. CDR3 amino acids: CASSSDGYGYTF. The CDR3 coding sequence is TGTGCCAGCAGCTCGGACGGCTATGGCTACACCTTC.

This clonotype was recorded a few times. This likely comes from a read error, as the CDR3 has no conserved phenylalanine or tryptophan at its end. This sequence joins TRBV20-1 and TRBJ2-1; TRBD2 aligns across 7 bases. V was pared by 3 bases and J by 2 bases, with 4 bases of the junction left unmatched. Looked up from germline, CDR1 is DFQATT and CDR2 is SNEGSKA (reference sequence). This CDR3 contains 14 residues. CDR3 nucleotide sequence: TGCAGTGCTAGCGGGGGGAGCGCCTACAATGAGCAGTTCTCC. Protein sequence: CSASGGSAYNEQFS.